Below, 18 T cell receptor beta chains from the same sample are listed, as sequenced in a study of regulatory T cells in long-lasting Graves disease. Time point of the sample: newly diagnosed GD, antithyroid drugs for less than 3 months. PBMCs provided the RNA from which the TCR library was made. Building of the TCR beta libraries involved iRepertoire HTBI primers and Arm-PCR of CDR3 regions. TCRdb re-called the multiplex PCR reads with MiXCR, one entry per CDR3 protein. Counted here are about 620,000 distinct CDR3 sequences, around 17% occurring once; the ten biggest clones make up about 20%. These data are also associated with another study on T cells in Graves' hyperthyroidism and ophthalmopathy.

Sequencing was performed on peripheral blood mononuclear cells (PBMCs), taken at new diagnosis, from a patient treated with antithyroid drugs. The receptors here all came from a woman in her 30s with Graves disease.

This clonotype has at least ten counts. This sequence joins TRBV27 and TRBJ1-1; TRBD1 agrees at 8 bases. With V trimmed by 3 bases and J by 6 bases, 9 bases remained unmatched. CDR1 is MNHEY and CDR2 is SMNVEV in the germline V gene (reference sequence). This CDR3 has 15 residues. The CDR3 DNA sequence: TGTGCCAGCAGTTTCGGTGGGACAGGAAAGCCTGAAGCTTTCTTT. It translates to CASSFGGTGKPEAFF.

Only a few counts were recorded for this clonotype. CDR3 DNA sequence: TGTGCCAGCAGCTTCTCTCCTGGAAACACCATATATTTT. Residues: CASSFSPGNTIYF. The chain has TRBV7-2 and TRBJ1-3; D not certain. The V gene's germline CDR1 is SGHTA and CDR2 FQGNSA. The CDR3 runs to 13 residues. The V end was cut by 3 bases, the J end by 2 bases, with 5 bases between.

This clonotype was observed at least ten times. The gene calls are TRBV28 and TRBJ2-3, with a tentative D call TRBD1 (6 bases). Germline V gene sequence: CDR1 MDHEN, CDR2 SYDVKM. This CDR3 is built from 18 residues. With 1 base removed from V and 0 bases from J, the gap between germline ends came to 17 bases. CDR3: CASSLSLLRTASTDTQYF. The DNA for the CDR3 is TGTGCCAGCAGTTTATCCTTACTCCGGACAGCTAGCACAGATACGCAGTATTTT.

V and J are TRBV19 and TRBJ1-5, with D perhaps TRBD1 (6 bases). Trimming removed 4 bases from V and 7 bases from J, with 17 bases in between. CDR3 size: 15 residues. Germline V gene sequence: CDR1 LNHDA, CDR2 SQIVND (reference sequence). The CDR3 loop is CASSKIRGGDQPQHF. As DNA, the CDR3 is TGTGCCAGTAGTAAGATCAGGGGAGGCGACCAGCCCCAGCATTTT.

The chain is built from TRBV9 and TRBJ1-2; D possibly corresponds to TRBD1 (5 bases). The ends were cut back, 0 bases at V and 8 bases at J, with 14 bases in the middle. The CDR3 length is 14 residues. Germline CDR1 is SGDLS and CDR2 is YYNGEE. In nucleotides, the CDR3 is TGTGCCAGCAGCGTAGGGTTAGGGGCAGAGGGCTACACCTTC. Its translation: CASSVGLGAEGYTF.

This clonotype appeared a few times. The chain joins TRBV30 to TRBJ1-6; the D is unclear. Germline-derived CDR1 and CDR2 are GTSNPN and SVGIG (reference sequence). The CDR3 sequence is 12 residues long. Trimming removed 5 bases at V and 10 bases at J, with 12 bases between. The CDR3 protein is CAWGPIRSPLHF. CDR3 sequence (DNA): TGTGCCTGGGGCCCGATAAGATCACCCCTCCACTTT.

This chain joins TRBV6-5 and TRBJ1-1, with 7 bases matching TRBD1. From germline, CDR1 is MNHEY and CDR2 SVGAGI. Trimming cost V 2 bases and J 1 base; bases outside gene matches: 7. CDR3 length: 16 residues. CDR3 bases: TGTGCCAGCAGTTACAAGAGGGGGCGAGGGAACACTGAAGCTTTCTTT. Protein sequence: CASSYKRGRGNTEAFF.

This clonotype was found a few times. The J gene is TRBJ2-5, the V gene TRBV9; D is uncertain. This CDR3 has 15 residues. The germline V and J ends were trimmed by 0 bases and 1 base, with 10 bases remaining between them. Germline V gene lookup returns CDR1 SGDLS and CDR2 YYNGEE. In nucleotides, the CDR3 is TGTGCCAGCAGCGTAGAAGTGGGGATCCAAGAGACCCAGTACTTC. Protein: CASSVEVGIQETQYF.

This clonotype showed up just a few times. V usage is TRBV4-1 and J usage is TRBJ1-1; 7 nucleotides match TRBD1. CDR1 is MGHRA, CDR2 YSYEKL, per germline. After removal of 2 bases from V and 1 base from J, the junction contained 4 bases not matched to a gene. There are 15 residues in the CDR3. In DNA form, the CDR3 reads TGCGCCAGCAGCCAAAGGGACAGCCCGAACACTGAAGCTTTCTTT. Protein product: CASSQRDSPNTEAFF.

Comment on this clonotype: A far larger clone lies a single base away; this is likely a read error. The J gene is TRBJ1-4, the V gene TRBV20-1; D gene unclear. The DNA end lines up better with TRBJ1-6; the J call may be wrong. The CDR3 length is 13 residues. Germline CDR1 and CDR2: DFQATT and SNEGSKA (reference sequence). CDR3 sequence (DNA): TGCAGTGCCTACGCCCAGGCTAGTTCACCCCTCCACTTT. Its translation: CSAYAQASSPLHF.

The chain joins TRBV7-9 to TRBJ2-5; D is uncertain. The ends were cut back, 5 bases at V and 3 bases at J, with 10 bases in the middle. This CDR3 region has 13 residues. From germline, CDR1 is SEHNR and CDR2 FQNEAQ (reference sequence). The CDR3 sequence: CASSRPPEETQYF. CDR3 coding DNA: TGTGCCAGCAGCCGTCCCCCCGAAGAGACCCAGTACTTC.

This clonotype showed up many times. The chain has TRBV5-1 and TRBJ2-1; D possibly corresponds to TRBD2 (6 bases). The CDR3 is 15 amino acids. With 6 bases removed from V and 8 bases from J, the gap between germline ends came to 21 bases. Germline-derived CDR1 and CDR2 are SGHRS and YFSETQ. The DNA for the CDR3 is TGCGCCAGCACCGGGACTGCCATGGGCGGGGATGAGCAGTTCTTC. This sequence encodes CASTGTAMGGDEQFF. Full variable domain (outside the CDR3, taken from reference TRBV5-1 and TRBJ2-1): KAGVTQTPRYLIKTRGQQVTLSCSPISGHRSVSWYQQTPGQGLQFLFEYFSETQRNKGNFPGRFSGRQFSNSRSEMNVSTLELGDSALYLCASTGTAMGGDEQFFGPGTRLTVL.

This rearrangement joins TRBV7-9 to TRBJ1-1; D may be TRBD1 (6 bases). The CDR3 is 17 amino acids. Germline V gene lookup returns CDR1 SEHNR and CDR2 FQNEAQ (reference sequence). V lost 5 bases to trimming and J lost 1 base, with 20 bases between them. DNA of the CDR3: TGTGCCAGCAGCCTCAACAGGGACCGGAGGTCGAACACTGAAGCTTTCTTT. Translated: CASSLNRDRRSNTEAFF.

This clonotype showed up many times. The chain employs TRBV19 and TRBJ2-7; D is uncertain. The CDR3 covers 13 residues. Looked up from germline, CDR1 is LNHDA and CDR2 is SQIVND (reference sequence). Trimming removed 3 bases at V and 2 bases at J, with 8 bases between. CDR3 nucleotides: TGTGCCAGTAGTATCGCCGTAACCTACGAGCAGTACTTC. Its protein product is CASSIAVTYEQYF.

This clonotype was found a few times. Here the CDR3 reads CASSTDLGTQYF. CDR3 nucleotides: TGTGCCAGCAGCACCGATTTGGGTACGCAGTATTTT. The rearrangement links TRBV7-9 to TRBJ2-3; D not resolved. This CDR3 is built from 12 residues. Between the trimmed V and J ends, which lost 5 bases and 8 bases, there was a span of 11 bases. Germline V gene sequence: CDR1 SEHNR, CDR2 FQNEAQ (reference sequence).

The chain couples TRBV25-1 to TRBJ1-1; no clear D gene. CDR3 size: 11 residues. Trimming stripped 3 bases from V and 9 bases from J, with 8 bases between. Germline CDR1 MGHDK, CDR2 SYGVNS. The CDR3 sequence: CASSEGFQAFF. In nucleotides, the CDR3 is TGTGCCAGCAGTGAGGGTTTTCAAGCTTTCTTT.

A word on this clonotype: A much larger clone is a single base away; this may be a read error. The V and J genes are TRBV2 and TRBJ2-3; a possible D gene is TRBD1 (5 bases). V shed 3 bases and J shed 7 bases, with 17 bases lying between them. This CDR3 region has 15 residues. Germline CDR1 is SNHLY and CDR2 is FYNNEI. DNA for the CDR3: TGTGCCAGCAGTGACGACCTTGGGGCATCTAATACGCAGTATTTT. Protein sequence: CASSDDLGASNTQYF. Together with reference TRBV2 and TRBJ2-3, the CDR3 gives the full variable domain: EPEVTQTPSHQVTQMGQEVILRCVPISNHLYFYWYRQILGQKVEFLVSFYNNEISEKSEIFDDQFSVERPDGSNFTLKIRSTKLEDSAMYFCASSDDLGASNTQYFGPGTRLTVL.

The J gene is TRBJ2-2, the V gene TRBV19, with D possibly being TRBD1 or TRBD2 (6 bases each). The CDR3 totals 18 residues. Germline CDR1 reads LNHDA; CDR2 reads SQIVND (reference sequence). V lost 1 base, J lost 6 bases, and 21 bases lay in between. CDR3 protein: CASSIGAWRGALPGELFF. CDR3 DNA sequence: TGTGCCAGTAGTATAGGGGCATGGAGGGGGGCCCTTCCCGGGGAGCTGTTTTTT. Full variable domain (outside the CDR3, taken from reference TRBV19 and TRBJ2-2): DGGITQSPKYLFRKEGQNVTLSCEQNLNHDAMYWYRQDPGQGLRLIYYSQIVNDFQKGDIAEGYSVSREKKESFPLTVTSAQKNPTAFYLCASSIGAWRGALPGELFFGEGSRLTVL.